A selection of T cell receptor beta chains follows, all from one sample in a study of blood T cell repertoires in COVID-19. This table comes from immunoSEQ multiplex PCR, and its TCRdb copy is limited to in-frame clones, with some not included. The data hold roughly 170,000 clones, with around 84% observed a single time. Sample: peripheral blood. These receptor sequences come from a man in his forties with active or convalescent COVID-19. Both conserved end residues are trimmed from each CDR3.

V	J	CDR3
TRBV4-3	TRBJ2-1	ASSQAPPGQSSYNEQF
TRBV28	TRBJ2-7	ASSILQGAGEQY
TRBV5-8	TRBJ1-4	ASNGQAATNEKLF
TRBV7-9	TRBJ1-2	AILTGAEGYT
TRBV10-1	TRBJ2-7	ASRAPREGPPAYEQY
TRBV2	TRBJ1-2	ASSVDSESYGYT
TRBV5-1	TRBJ1-4	ASSLGRGSLEKLF
TRBV6-2/TRBV6-3	TRBJ2-5	ASSSPTAGSQETQY
TRBV13	TRBJ1-2	ASSWGQPSYGYT
TRBV28	TRBJ1-5	ASSPPGQIQPQH
TRBV29-1	TRBJ2-1	SVEIGGGASPEQF
TRBV13	TRBJ2-3	ASSGQPSGGVTDTQY
TRBV11-3	TRBJ2-6	ASSSSGVSGANVLT
TRBV7-3	TRBJ2-1	ASSLTPSPSSYNEQF
TRBV28	TRBJ1-5	ASSLSDRGFAQPQH
TRBV7-8	TRBJ1-5	ASSLLPETGRNQPQH
TRBV6-2/TRBV6-3	TRBJ2-2	ASSYPLLAGGPTNTGELF
TRBV12-3/TRBV12-4	TRBJ1-4	ATHRVGEKLF
TRBV18	TRBJ2-3	ASSLSGEDTQY
TRBV28	TRBJ2-7	ASSSPSPGEQY
TRBV9	TRBJ2-1	ASSVVQGNEQF
TRBV7-9	TRBJ1-1	ASSFLLGSTEAF
TRBV18	TRBJ1-3	ASSGLLGNTIY
TRBV3-1/TRBV3-2	TRBJ1-6	ASSQAWGGRNSPLH
TRBV3-1/TRBV3-2	TRBJ2-3	ATRSSSGRTDTQY
TRBV3-1/TRBV3-2	TRBJ1-3	ASSQGRISGNTIY
TRBV28	TRBJ2-7	ASSTLDEQY
TRBV7-9	TRBJ2-7	ASSFDRGTYEQY
TRBV2	TRBJ1-6	ASTDSTYNSPLH
TRBV4-1	TRBJ1-4	ASSPLDGREEKLF
TRBV30	TRBJ1-1	AWRDSIEAF
TRBV15	TRBJ1-5	ATSRDRHQPQH